This TCR beta chain was captured by sequencing in a study of T cells in Graves' hyperthyroidism and ophthalmopathy. A patient was excluded if there was uncontrolled infection, other autoimmune disease, pregnancy or lactation. The study's findings and limits: In the analysis, a 13 V-J model separated ophthalmopathy from stable hyperthyroidism. Most expanded thyroid clonotypes above 0.001 recurred in blood.

Concerning this clonotype itself: The antigen is undetermined.

TCR beta CDR3 regions were amplified from RNA. In the first-round RT-PCR of the TCR CDR3, the HTBI primer set was used. TCRdb reanalysed the multiplex PCR reads using MiXCR and keeps one entry per CDR3 protein. This sample yields roughly 500,000 distinct CDR3 sequences, of which around 50% are seen a single time; about 43% belongs to the top ten. This sequence originates from an adult woman with Graves' disease, either hyperthyroidism or ophthalmopathy (not recorded which). Sequenced material: peripheral blood or thyroid tissue (not recorded which).

CDR3 sequence reads: CSVEDLLGQTYGYTF. The CDR3 DNA follows: TGCAGCGTTGAAGATCTTCTGGGGCAGACATATGGCTACACCTTC. The V call is TRBV29-1, the J call TRBJ1-2; TRBD1 is a possible D gene (5 bases). This CDR3 contains 15 residues. Trimming took 0 bases from V and 5 from J, leaving 16 bases between them. Germline values: CDR1 SQVTM, CDR2 ANQGSEA.